These 15 T cell receptor beta chains were sequenced from one sample in a study of cytomegalovirus exposure and HLA in healthy donors. The PCR made use of 60 Vbeta and 13 Jbeta primers. Sequenced by immunoSEQ multiplex PCR; TCRdb stores in-frame clones only, minus some. This sample contains 70,000 or so clones. The material sequenced was PBMCs. The source is a female donor in good health and CMV-seropositive.

V is TRBV10-1 and J is TRBJ2-7, with a weak D call TRBD1 (6 bases). This CDR3 is 11 amino acids long. V lost 8 bases and J 7 bases, leaving 12 bases between the germline ends. Germline V gene data show CDR1 as WNHNN and CDR2 as SYGVQD (reference sequence). CDR3 protein: CASGTGREQYF. CDR3 nucleotide sequence: TGCGCCAGCGGTACAGGGCGAGAGCAGTACTTC.

This rearrangement joins TRBV4-3 to TRBJ1-4; maybe TRBD1 (5 bases). CDR1 and CDR2 (germline): LGHNA, YSLEER. Trimming took off 0 bases at V and 8 bases at J, with 13 bases between the two ends. This CDR3 contains 15 residues. CDR3 residues: CASSQEGQGSEKLFF. The CDR3, as DNA: TGCGCCAGCAGCCAAGAGGGGCAGGGATCGGAAAAACTGTTTTTT.

The CDR3 loop is CAISESTRDRDTEAFF. The CDR3 DNA is TGTGCCATCAGTGAGTCGACCCGGGACAGAGACACTGAAGCTTTCTTT. The chain employs TRBV10-3 and TRBJ1-1, with TRBD1 matching 7 bases. Trimming removed 0 bases from V and 3 bases from J; junction bases left unmatched: 7. The CDR3 is 16 amino acids. Per germline, CDR1 ENHRY and CDR2 SYGVKD.

J is TRBJ1-1 and V is TRBV14, with D possibly being TRBD1 (6 bases). The CDR3 totals 12 residues. The V and J ends lost 4 bases and 10 bases respectively, with 13 bases between them. Germline CDR1 SGHDN, CDR2 FVKESK. The CDR3 DNA follows: TGTGCCAGCAGCCTCAACAGGGCGTTAGCTTTCTTT. It specifies CASSLNRALAFF.

This chain links TRBV5-6 with TRBJ1-4; D perhaps matches TRBD1 (5 bases). The germline V and J ends were trimmed by 0 bases and 5 bases, with 5 bases remaining between them. There are 13 residues in the CDR3. CDR1 and CDR2 from the germline V gene are SGHDT and YYEEEE. CDR3 in DNA: TGTGCCAGCAGCTTGGGACAGAATGAAAAACTGTTTTTT. Translation gives CASSLGQNEKLFF.

V usage is TRBV7-2 and J usage is TRBJ2-1, with D possibly matching TRBD1 (6 bases). This CDR3 contains 16 residues. The V gene's germline CDR1 is SGHTA and CDR2 FQGNSA. Trimming took 5 bases from V and 3 from J, leaving 17 bases between them. The CDR3 reads CASSLQGGENYNEQFF. Here the CDR3 DNA reads TGTGCCAGCAGCCTACAGGGTGGAGAGAACTACAATGAGCAGTTCTTC.

This rearrangement joins TRBV7-2 to TRBJ2-7; 8 bases line up with TRBD1. CDR1 and CDR2 from the germline V gene are SGHTA and FQGNSA. This CDR3 has 15 amino acids. V was clipped by 2 bases and J by 2 bases; unmatched bases: 5. CDR3 loop: CASSLLGTGPYEQYF. The CDR3 bases are TGTGCCAGCAGCTTACTCGGGACAGGCCCCTACGAGCAGTACTTC.

Written as DNA, the CDR3 is TGTGCCAGCTCACCGGGACTAGCGGACACCGGGGAGCTGTTTTTT. This gives the protein CASSPGLADTGELFF. V and J are TRBV18 and TRBJ2-2; 11 nucleotides line up with TRBD2. V was pared by 3 bases and J by 3 bases, with 0 bases of the junction left unmatched. In germline, CDR1 is KGHSH, CDR2 LQKENI. The CDR3 runs to 15 residues.

The chain couples TRBV5-1 to TRBJ2-3; TRBD2 aligns across 14 bases. CDR1 is SGHRS, CDR2 YFSETQ, per germline. There are 18 residues in the CDR3. V was pared by 1 base and J by 0 bases, with 4 bases of the junction left unmatched. The CDR3 DNA sequence: TGCGCCAGCAGCTTGTGGACTAGCGGGGGGTCTAGCACAGATACGCAGTATTTT. Amino acid sequence: CASSLWTSGGSSTDTQYF.

The genes are TRBV4-3 and TRBJ2-7; TRBD1 agrees at 7 bases. The J segment lost 1 base and the V segment lost 6 bases, leaving 3 bases of the junction unmatched. Germline loops: CDR1 LGHNA, CDR2 YSLEER. The CDR3 contains 13 residues. This CDR3 reads CASSHRGSYEQYF. The CDR3 nucleotides are TGCGCCAGCAGTCACAGGGGATCCTACGAGCAGTACTTC.

The rearrangement links TRBV5-4 to TRBJ1-2; D not resolved. The germline V gene has CDR1 SGHNT and CDR2 YYREEE (reference sequence). Trimming removed 4 bases at V and 6 bases at J, with 13 bases between. The CDR3 totals 13 residues. The DNA for the CDR3 is TGTGCCAGCAGCCCCCCCTCCCCGGATGGCTACACCTTC. Translated, it gives CASSPPSPDGYTF.

V gene TRBV6-5 combines with J gene TRBJ2-3; 9 bases are a match to TRBD2. V shed 6 bases and J 5 bases; nucleotides not matched to a gene: 9. The germline gives CDR1 MNHEY, CDR2 SVGAGI. The CDR3 runs to 15 residues. The CDR3 DNA follows: TGTGCCAGCAGCCCGGGGCGGGAGGGTGTAGATACGCAGTATTTT. This codes for CASSPGREGVDTQYF.

The chain recombines TRBV19 with TRBJ1-2, with unresolved D. Trimming cost V 5 bases and J 0 bases, with 16 bases left between them. CDR3 length equals 16 residues. Per germline, CDR1 LNHDA and CDR2 SQIVND (reference sequence). This chain's CDR3 is CASSASMTLANYGYTF. The CDR3 DNA reads as TGTGCCAGTAGTGCCTCAATGACACTAGCTAACTATGGCTACACCTTC.

The CDR3 DNA is TGTGCCAGCAGCGTAGCGATTCAGGGCCCGGTTGCAGATACGCAGTATTTT. As protein: CASSVAIQGPVADTQYF. The J gene is TRBJ2-3, the V gene TRBV9; possibly TRBD1 for D (5 bases). CDR3 length equals 17 residues. V was shortened by 0 bases and J by 4 bases, with 18 bases between the two germline ends. CDR1 is SGDLS and CDR2 is YYNGEE in the germline V gene.

The genes are TRBV27 and TRBJ1-2; a possible D gene is TRBD1 (5 bases). Germline CDR1 and CDR2: MNHEY and SMNVEV (reference sequence). V lost 2 bases and J lost 2, with 12 bases in between. This CDR3 is 15 amino acids long. The CDR3 here is CASSLAPGFNYGYTF. CDR3 DNA sequence: TGTGCCAGCAGTTTAGCCCCAGGGTTCAACTATGGCTACACCTTC.